Reported below is one TCR beta chain. The data originate from a study of blood T cell repertoires in COVID-19. Germline V gene data show CDR1 as SGHNT and CDR2 as YYREEE (reference sequence). The CDR3 runs to 15 residues. Trimming took off 0 bases at V and 2 bases at J, with 10 bases between the two ends. Only in-frame clones appear in the TCRdb table, and some are missing; sequencing was by immunoSEQ multiplex PCR. The repertoire holds approximately 300,000 clones, with around 85% as singletons. This TCR was sampled from a human donor with COVID-19, enrolled during active disease. The donor label of this sample is uncertain. Material: peripheral blood. V and J are TRBV5-4 and TRBJ2-3; D is perhaps TRBD1 (5 bases). For the CDR3, the DNA is TGTGCCAGCAGCTTGGATCAGGGAACCACAGATACGCAGTATTTT. It yields the protein CASSLDQGTTDTQYF.